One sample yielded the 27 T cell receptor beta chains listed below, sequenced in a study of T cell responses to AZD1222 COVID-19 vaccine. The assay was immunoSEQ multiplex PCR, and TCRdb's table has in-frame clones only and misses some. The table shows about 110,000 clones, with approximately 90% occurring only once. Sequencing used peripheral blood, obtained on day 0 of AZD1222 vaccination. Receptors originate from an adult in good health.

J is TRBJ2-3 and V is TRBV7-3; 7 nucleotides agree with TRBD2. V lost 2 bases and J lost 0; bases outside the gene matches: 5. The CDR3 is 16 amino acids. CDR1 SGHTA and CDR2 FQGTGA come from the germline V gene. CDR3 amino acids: CASSLGGGVSTDTQYF. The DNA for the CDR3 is TGTGCCAGCAGCTTAGGGGGAGGGGTAAGCACAGATACGCAGTATTTT.

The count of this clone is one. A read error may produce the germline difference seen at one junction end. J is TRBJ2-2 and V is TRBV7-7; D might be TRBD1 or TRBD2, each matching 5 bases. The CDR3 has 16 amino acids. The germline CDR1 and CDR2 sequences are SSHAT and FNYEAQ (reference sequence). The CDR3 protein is CASSLKGSANTGELFF. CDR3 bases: TGTGCTAGCAGCTTAAAGGGGAGCGCGAACACCGGGGAGCTGTTTTTT.

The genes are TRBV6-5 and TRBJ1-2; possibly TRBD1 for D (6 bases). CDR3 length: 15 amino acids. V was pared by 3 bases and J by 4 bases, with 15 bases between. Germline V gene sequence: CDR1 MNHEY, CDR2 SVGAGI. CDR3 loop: CASSYSGQYLYGYTF. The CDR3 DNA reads TGTGCCAGCAGTTATTCCGGACAGTACCTCTATGGCTACACCTTC.

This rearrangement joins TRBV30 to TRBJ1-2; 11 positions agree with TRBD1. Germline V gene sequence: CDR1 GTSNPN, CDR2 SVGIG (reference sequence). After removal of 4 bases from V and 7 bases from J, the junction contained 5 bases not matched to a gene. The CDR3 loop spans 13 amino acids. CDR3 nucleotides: TGTGCCTGGACGGGACAGGGGGTAGCTGGCTACACCTTC. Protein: CAWTGQGVAGYTF.

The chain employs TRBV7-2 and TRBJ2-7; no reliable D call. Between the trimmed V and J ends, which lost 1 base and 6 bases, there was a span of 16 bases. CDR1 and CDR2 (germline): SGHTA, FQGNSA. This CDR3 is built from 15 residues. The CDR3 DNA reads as TGTGCCAGCAGCTTAGGGGTGGCTTTGCTACGCGAGCAGTACTTC. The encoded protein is CASSLGVALLREQYF.

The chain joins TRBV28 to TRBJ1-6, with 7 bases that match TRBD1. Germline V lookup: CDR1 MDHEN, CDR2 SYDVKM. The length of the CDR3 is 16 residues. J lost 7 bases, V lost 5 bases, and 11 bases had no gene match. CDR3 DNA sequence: TGTGCCAGCAGTCATTTCACAGGGGCCGTGAATTCACCCCTCCACTTT. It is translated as CASSHFTGAVNSPLHF.

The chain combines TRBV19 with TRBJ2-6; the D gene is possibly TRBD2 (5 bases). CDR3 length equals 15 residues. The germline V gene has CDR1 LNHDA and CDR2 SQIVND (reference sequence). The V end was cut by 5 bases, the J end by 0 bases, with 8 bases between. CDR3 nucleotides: TGTGCCAGTAGTTCTCGGGACTCTGGGGCCAACGTCCTGACTTTC. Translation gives CASSSRDSGANVLTF.

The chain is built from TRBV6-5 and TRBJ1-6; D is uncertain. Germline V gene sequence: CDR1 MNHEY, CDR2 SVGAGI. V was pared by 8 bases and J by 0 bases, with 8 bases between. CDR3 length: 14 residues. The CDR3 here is CASGTASYNSPLHF. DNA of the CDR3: TGTGCCAGCGGAACGGCCTCCTATAATTCACCCCTCCACTTT.

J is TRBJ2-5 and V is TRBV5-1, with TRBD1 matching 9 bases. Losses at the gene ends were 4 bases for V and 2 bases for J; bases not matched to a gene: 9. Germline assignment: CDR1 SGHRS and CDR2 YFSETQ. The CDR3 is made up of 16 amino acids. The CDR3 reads CASSLLTGQGQETQYF. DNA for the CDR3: TGCGCCAGCAGCCTGCTAACGGGACAGGGTCAAGAGACCCAGTACTTC.

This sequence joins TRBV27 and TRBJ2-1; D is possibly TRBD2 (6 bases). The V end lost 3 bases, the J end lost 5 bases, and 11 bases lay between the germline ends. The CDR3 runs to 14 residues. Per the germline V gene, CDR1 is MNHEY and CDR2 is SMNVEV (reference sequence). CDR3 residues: CASSFRGRNNEQFF. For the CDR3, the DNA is TGTGCCAGCAGTTTTCGGGGGAGGAACAATGAGCAGTTCTTC.

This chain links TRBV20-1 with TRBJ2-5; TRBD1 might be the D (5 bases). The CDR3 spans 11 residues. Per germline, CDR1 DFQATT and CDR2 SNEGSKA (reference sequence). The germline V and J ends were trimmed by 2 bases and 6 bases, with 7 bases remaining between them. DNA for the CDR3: TGCAGTGCTAGAAAGGGGCAGACCCAGTACTTC. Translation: CSARKGQTQYF.

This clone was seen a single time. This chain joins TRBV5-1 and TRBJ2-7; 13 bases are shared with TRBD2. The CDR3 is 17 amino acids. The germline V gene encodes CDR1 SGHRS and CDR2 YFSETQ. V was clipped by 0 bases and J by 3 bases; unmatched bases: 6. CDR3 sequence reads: CASSLGLAGGNYYEQYF. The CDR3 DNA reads TGCGCCAGCAGCTTGGGACTAGCGGGAGGAAATTACTACGAGCAGTACTTC.

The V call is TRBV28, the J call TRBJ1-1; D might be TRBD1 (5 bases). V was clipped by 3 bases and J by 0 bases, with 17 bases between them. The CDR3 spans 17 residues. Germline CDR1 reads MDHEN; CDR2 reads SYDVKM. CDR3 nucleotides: TGTGCCAGCAGTTTTGGAGGGACGATCGGGTTGAACACTGAAGCTTTCTTT. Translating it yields CASSFGGTIGLNTEAFF. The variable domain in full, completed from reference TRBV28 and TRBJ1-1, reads DVKVTQSSRYLVKRTGEKVFLECVQDMDHENMFWYRQDPGLGLRLIYFSYDVKMKEKGDIPEGYSVSREKKERFSLILESASTNQTSMYLCASSFGGTIGLNTEAFFGQGTRLTVV.

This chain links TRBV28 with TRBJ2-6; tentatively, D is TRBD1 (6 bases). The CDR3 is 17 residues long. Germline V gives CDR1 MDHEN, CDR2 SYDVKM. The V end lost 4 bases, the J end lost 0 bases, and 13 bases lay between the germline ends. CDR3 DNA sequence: TGTGCCAGCAGTTCCCCGGACAGATTCTCTGGGGCCAACGTCCTGACTTTC. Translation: CASSSPDRFSGANVLTF.

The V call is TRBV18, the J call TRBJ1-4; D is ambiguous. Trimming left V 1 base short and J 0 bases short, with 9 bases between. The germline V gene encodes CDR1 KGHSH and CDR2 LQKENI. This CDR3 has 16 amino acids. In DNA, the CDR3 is TGTGCCAGCTCACCACGCTCCACGGCAACTAATGAAAAACTGTTTTTT. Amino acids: CASSPRSTATNEKLFF.

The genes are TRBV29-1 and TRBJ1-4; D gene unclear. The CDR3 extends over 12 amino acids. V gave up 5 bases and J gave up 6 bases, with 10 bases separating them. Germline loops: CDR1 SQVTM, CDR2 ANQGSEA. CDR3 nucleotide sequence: TGCAGCGTTCGGGAAGAATATGAAAAACTGTTTTTT. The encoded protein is CSVREEYEKLFF.

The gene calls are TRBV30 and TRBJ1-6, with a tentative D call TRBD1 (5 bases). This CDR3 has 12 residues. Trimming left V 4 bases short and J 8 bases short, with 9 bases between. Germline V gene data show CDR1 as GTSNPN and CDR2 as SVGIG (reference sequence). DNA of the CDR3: TGTGCCTGGAACGGGGGGGATTCACCCCTCCACTTT. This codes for CAWNGGDSPLHF.

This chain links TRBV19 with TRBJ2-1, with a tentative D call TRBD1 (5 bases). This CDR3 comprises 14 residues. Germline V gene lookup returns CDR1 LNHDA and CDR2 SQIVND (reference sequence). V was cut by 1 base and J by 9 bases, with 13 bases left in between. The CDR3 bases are TGTGCCAGTAGTATAGGCCAGGGCCCGTTTGAGCAGTTCTTC. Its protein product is CASSIGQGPFEQFF.

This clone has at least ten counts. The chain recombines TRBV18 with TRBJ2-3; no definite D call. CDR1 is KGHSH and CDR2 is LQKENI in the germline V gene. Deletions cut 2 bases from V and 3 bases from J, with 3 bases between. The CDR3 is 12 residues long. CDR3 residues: CASSPKTDTQYF. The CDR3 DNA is TGTGCCAGCTCACCAAAGACAGATACGCAGTATTTT.

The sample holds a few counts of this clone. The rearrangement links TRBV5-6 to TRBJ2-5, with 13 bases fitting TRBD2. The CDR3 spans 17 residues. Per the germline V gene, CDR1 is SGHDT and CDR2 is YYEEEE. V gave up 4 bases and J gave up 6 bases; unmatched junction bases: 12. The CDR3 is CASSNQRLAGGRQTQYF. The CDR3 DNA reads TGTGCCAGCAGCAATCAAAGACTAGCGGGGGGTCGACAGACCCAGTACTTC. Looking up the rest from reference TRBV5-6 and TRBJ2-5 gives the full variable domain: DAGVTQSPTHLIKTRGQQVTLRCSPKSGHDTVSWYQQALGQGPQFIFQYYEEEERQRGNFPDRFSGHQFPNYSSELNVNALLLGDSALYLCASSNQRLAGGRQTQYFGPGTRLLVL.

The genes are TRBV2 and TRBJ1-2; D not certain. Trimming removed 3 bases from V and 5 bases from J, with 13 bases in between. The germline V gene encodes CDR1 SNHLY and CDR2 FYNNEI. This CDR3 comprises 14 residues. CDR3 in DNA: TGTGCCAGCAGTGACGGGAATAGGAGGTATGGCTACACCTTC. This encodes CASSDGNRRYGYTF.

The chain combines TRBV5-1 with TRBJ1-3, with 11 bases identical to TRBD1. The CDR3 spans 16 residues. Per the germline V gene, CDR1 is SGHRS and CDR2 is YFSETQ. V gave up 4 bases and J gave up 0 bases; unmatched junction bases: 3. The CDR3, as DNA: TGCGCCAGCAGCGCCGGACAGGGGGCCTCTGGAAACACCATATATTTT. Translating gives CASSAGQGASGNTIYF.

CDR3 in DNA: TGTGCCAGCAGCGCGCCGGGACAGCTGGGAAATGAGCAGTTCTTC. Its protein is CASSAPGQLGNEQFF. The rearrangement uses TRBV5-4 and TRBJ2-1, with 7 bases aligning to TRBD1. Germline V CDR1 and CDR2: SGHNT, YYREEE (reference sequence). V dropped 4 bases and J dropped 7; count of bases not matched to a gene: 11. There are 15 residues in the CDR3.

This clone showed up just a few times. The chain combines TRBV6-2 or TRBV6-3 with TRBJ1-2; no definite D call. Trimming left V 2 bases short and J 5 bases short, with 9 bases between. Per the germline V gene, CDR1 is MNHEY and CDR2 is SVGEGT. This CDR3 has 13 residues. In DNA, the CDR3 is TGTGCCAGCAGTTACCGGGAGGATTATGGCTACACCTTC. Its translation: CASSYREDYGYTF.

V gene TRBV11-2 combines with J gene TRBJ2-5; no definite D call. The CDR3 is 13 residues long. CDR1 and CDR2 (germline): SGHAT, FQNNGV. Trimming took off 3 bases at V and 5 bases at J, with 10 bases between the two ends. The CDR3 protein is CASSFTLGETQYF. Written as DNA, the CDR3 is TGTGCCAGCAGCTTTACCTTGGGGGAGACCCAGTACTTC.

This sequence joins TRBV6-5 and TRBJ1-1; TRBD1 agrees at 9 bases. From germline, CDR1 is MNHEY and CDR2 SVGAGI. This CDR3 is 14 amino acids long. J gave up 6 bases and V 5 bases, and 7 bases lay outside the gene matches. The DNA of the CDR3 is TGTGCCAGCAGTAACCGGGACAGGGCTTCTGAAGCTTTCTTT. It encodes CASSNRDRASEAFF.

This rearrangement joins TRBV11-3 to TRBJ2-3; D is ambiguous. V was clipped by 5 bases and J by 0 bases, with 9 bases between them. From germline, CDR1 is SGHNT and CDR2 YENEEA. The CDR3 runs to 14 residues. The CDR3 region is CASSLTGSTDTQYF. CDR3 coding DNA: TGTGCCAGCAGCCTGACTGGAAGCACAGATACGCAGTATTTT.